The 20 T cell receptor beta chains reported below all come from one sample, sequenced in a study of tissue T cells after allogeneic stem cell transplantation. Assay: immunoSEQ multiplex PCR; the TCRdb copy retains only in-frame clones and omits some. The table includes roughly 1,500 clones, about 50% detected once. This sample's time point: mouse harvest day 14 after allogeneic transplant. The graft held 10^6 splenic CD5+ T cells and 10^7 T-cell-depleted bone marrow cells. Specimen: spleen. These receptors came from a female BALB/c mouse given C57BL/6 T cells with graft-versus-host disease after an allogeneic hematopoietic cell transplant.

On this clone itself: Any gene name here is a mouse gene name. The read finishes 1 residue shy of the CDR3 end, and the germline J gene is used to complete it. The chain employs TRBV19 and TRBJ2-5, with 8 bases that match TRBD2. Losses at the gene ends were 5 bases for V and 5 bases for J; bases not matched to a gene: 4. The CDR3 extends over 13 amino acids. The germline gives CDR1 FNHDT, CDR2 SITEND (reference sequence). The covered CDR3 bases are TGTGCCAGCAGCCGGGGACTGGTAGACACCCAGTAC. Translating gives CASSRGLVDTQY. The CDR3 in full is CASSRGLVDTQYF.

Comment on this clone: Here the gene names and germline are mouse. Sequencing ends 1 residue short of the CDR3 end; the germline J gene provides the rest. The chain uses TRBV19 and TRBJ1-1; no firm D call. The V gene lost 5 bases and the J gene lost 5 bases, with 4 bases spanning the gap. The germline V gene encodes CDR1 FNHDT and CDR2 SITEND (reference sequence). CDR3 length: 10 amino acids. CDR3 bases read: TGTGCCAGCAGCCGGACAGAAGTCTTC. Its protein is CASSRTEVF. The full-length CDR3 reads as CASSRTEVFF.

About this clone: Gene names are mouse gene names. The DNA ends 1 residue before the CDR3 does, and the rest of the CDR3 is filled in from the germline J gene. The gene calls are TRBV1 and TRBJ2-5; 12 positions agree with TRBD2. V was clipped by 8 bases and J by 0 bases; unmatched bases: 6. CDR1 and CDR2 (germline): NSQYPW, LRSPGD (reference sequence). This CDR3 has 16 residues. The part of the CDR3 DNA that was read is TGCACCTGCGGCCGACTGGGGGGGCGTAACCAAGACACCCAGTAC. Protein product: CTCGRLGGRNQDTQY. The whole CDR3 sequence is CTCGRLGGRNQDTQYF.

As regards this clone: Gene labels here are mouse ones. Read data end 1 residue before the CDR3 end; the end is taken from the germline J gene. This sequence joins TRBV31 and TRBJ1-4; D gene unclear. Germline V gene data show CDR1 as GKSSPN and CDR2 as SITVG. The CDR3 sequence is 12 residues long. Trimming left V 0 bases short and J 7 bases short, with 6 bases between. The CDR3 loop reads CAWSLRVERLFF. Incomplete CDR3 DNA: TGTGCCTGGAGTCTGAGGGTCGAAAGATTATTT.

A remark on this clone: Mouse gene names apply. The CDR3 is cut off 1 residue early in the read; its end comes from the germline J gene. This chain connects TRBV13-1 to TRBJ1-4; TRBD1 agrees at 11 bases. V shed 3 bases and J 3 bases; nucleotides not matched to a gene: 7. The CDR3 is 17 amino acids. The germline V gene encodes CDR1 NSHNY and CDR2 SYGAGN. The part of the CDR3 DNA that was read is TGTGCCAGCAGTGCCTTGGGACAGGGGGTAACCAACGAAAGATTATTT. This sequence encodes CASSALGQGVTNERLF. The full CDR3 reads CASSALGQGVTNERLFF.

Points on this clone: Gene names are the mouse ones. The read stops 1 residue short of the end of the CDR3; the missing end is completed from the germline J gene. The V and J genes are TRBV23 and TRBJ1-1; the table's D call TRBD1 went unverified against the DNA. Germline-derived CDR1 and CDR2 are KGHTA and FQNQQP. CDR3 length equals 15 residues. The sequenced part of the CDR3 DNA is TGCTCCAGCAGTCAAAAAGGGACACCAAACACAGAAGTCTTC. Amino acid sequence: CSSSQKGTPNTEVF. The full CDR3 protein is CSSSQKGTPNTEVFF.

Concerning this clone itself: Mouse names are used for the genes. The read is 1 residue too short to cover the CDR3 end, so that end is filled in from the germline J gene. The rearrangement uses TRBV16 and TRBJ2-7; D is unclear. With 4 bases removed from V and 4 bases from J, the gap between germline ends came to 11 bases. CDR3 length equals 13 residues. Germline CDR1 and CDR2: SGHSA and FRNQAP. CDR3 protein: CASSSDTYYEQYF. The sequenced CDR3 bases are TGTGCAAGCAGCTCAGACACCTATTATGAACAGTAC. Together with reference TRBV16 and TRBJ2-7, the CDR3 gives the full variable domain: NAGVIQTPRHKVTGKGQEATLWCEPISGHSAVFWYRQTIVQGLEFLTYFRNQAPIDDSGMPKERFSAQMPNQSHSTLKIQSTQPQDSAVYLCASSSDTYYEQYFGPGTRLTVL.

As regards this clone: Gene and germline names: mouse. The read finishes 1 residue shy of the CDR3 end, and the germline J gene is used to complete it. The J gene is TRBJ1-5, the V gene TRBV29, with a tentative D call TRBD1 (5 bases). The CDR3 totals 13 residues. V lost 6 bases and J 0 bases, leaving 6 bases between the germline ends. The germline V gene has CDR1 MSHET and CDR2 SYDVDS. CDR3 region: CASRDINNQAPLF. Partial CDR3 DNA: TGTGCTAGCAGGGACATTAACAACCAGGCTCCGCTT.

On this clone itself: Gene names and germline refer to mouse. The read falls 1 residue short of the CDR3 end, and the missing part is taken from the germline J gene. The chain recombines TRBV5 with TRBJ2-4, with unresolved D. This CDR3 is 14 amino acids long. The germline V and J ends were trimmed by 0 bases and 0 bases, with 4 bases remaining between them. Germline CDR1 LGHNA, CDR2 YNLKQL (reference sequence). CDR3 DNA, as far as it was read: TGTGCCAGCAGCCAAGATAGAAGTCAAAACACCTTGTAC. It codes for CASSQDRSQNTLY. The full CDR3 reads CASSQDRSQNTLYF.

The count of this clone is one. The gene symbols are mouse symbols. Read data end 1 residue before the CDR3 end; the end is taken from the germline J gene. This rearrangement joins TRBV13-1 to TRBJ1-1, with D unresolved. The CDR3 contains 12 residues. From germline, CDR1 is NSHNY and CDR2 SYGAGN. Trimming left V 1 base short and J 5 bases short, with 6 bases between. CDR3 bases read: TGTGCCAGCAGTGATTGGCGGACAGAAGTCTTC. It codes for CASSDWRTEVF. The CDR3 as a whole reads CASSDWRTEVFF.

There are a few counts of this clone. All gene names here are mouse names. The CDR3 end falls 1 residue outside the read, so it is completed with the germline J gene. The gene calls are TRBV16 and TRBJ2-2; D may be TRBD1 (5 bases). The CDR3 spans 14 residues. Trimming removed 3 bases at V and 1 base at J, with 6 bases between. CDR1 and CDR2 (germline): SGHSA, FRNQAP. The CDR3 spells CASSLDKNTGQLYF. CDR3 DNA, as far as it was read: TGTGCAAGCAGCTTGGACAAAAACACCGGGCAGCTCTAC.

By frequency in the sample, this clone is medium-sized. Gene names denote mouse genes. CDR3 DNA (partial): TGTGCCAGCATCGACAGGAACTATGCTGAGCAGTTC. Translated, it gives CASIDRNYAEQF. The whole CDR3 reads CASIDRNYAEQFF. J is TRBJ2-1 and V is TRBV19; a possible D gene is TRBD1 (6 bases). The read terminates 1 residue ahead of where the CDR3 ends, so the germline J gene completes it. CDR3 length equals 13 residues. The V and J ends lost 6 bases and 1 base respectively, with 8 bases between them. Germline values: CDR1 FNHDT, CDR2 SITEND (reference sequence).

About this clone: Gene names and germline match the mouse. The CDR3 extends 1 residue past the end of the read, so its final part is completed from the germline J gene. The rearrangement joins TRBV16 to TRBJ1-1; 10 bases line up with TRBD1. Germline V CDR1 and CDR2: SGHSA, FRNQAP. V shed 4 bases, J shed 1 base, and the junction held 3 bases outside the gene matches. This CDR3 is built from 15 residues. The CDR3 spells CASSWDRGRNTEVFF. The sequenced CDR3 bases are TGTGCAAGCAGCTGGGACAGGGGAAGGAACACAGAAGTCTTC.

This clone was seen only a few times. Mouse names are used for the genes. The CDR3 end is not reached by the read, which stops 1 residue before it; the germline J gene fills it in. The V and J genes are TRBV3 and TRBJ2-7; 13 bases are a match to TRBD2. CDR3 length: 16 residues. The V segment lost 2 bases and the J segment 2 bases; nucleotides outside the gene matches: 3. Germline-derived CDR1 and CDR2 are SNHLY and FYNGKV (reference sequence). This CDR3 is CASSLIGTGGAYEQYF. The CDR3 DNA, read in part, is TGTGCCAGCAGCTTAATTGGGACTGGGGGGGCCTATGAACAGTAC.

This clone was found once. One junction end disagrees with the germline gene, perhaps due to a read error. The gene names here belong to mouse. Read data end 1 residue before the CDR3 end; the end is taken from the germline J gene. The chain employs TRBV4 and TRBJ1-5, with D hard to call. Germline V gene sequence: CDR1 LGHDT, CDR2 YNNKQL (reference sequence). The CDR3 runs 13 residues. CDR3 DNA (partial): TGTGCCCGCAGCCCAACAGTCCACCAGGCTCCGCTT. This gives the protein CARSPTVHQAPL. The CDR3 in full is CARSPTVHQAPLF.

Notes on this clone: An end of the junction does not agree with germline; a read error may underlie this. The gene names given are mouse names. The sequenced fragment ends 1 residue before the CDR3 boundary, so the rest is inferred from the germline J gene. The sample holds other DNA sequences that translate to the same CDR3. This sequence joins TRBV13-2 and TRBJ2-7; the match to TRBD2 covers 13 bases. The CDR3 is 18 amino acids. Germline assignment: CDR1 NNHNN and CDR2 SYGAGS (reference sequence). CDR3: CARGGRGLGGRSSYEQYF. The DNA read from the CDR3 is TGTGCCCGCGGGGGGAGGGGACTGGGGGGGAGGAGCTCCTATGAACAGTAC.

As concerns this clone: Mouse gene names apply. The CDR3 DNA, read in part, is TGTGCCAGCGGTGGCAGGGGTGACCAAGACACCCAGTAC. Translation gives CASGGRGDQDTQY. Given in full, the CDR3 is CASGGRGDQDTQYF. The chain uses TRBV13-2 and TRBJ2-5, with a tentative D call TRBD1 (6 bases). The read gets to within 1 residue of the CDR3 end, and the germline J gene fills in the rest. The germline V gene has CDR1 NNHNN and CDR2 SYGAGS (reference sequence). This CDR3 spans 14 amino acids. Trimming removed 3 bases at V and 1 base at J, with 9 bases between.

Points on this clone: The gene names given are mouse names. CDR3 protein: CAWSPQTNTEVFF. CDR3 DNA, as far as it was read: TGTGCCTGGAGTCCGCAGACAAACACAGAAGTCTTC. The rearrangement joins TRBV31 to TRBJ1-1; no firm D call. The sequenced fragment ends 1 residue before the CDR3 boundary, so the rest is inferred from the germline J gene. Germline CDR1 and CDR2: GKSSPN and SITVG. The CDR3 length is 13 residues. V shed 1 base and J shed 0 bases, with 6 bases lying between them.

For this clone: The genes are named according to mouse. The CDR3 end lies 1 residue beyond the end of the read and is filled in from the germline J gene. The chain links TRBV5 to TRBJ2-2; D gene uncertain. Germline CDR1 reads LGHNA; CDR2 reads YNLKQL (reference sequence). Trimming shortened V by 4 bases and J by 1 base, and 4 bases separated the two germline ends. The CDR3 sequence is 13 residues long. CDR3 in amino acids: CASSRQNTGQLYF. The DNA read from the CDR3 is TGTGCCAGCAGCCGCCAAAACACCGGGCAGCTCTAC.

Note on this clone: Mouse gene names apply. Read sequence stops 1 residue before the CDR3 end, and the germline J gene provides the missing end. The chain employs TRBV13-2 and TRBJ2-5, with TRBD2 matching over 12 bases. Germline CDR1 and CDR2: NNHNN and SYGAGS (reference sequence). The CDR3 is made up of 17 amino acids. J gave up 4 bases and V 1 base, and 7 bases lay outside the gene matches. CDR3 bases read: TGTGCCAGCGGTGATCGAGGGACTGGGGGGAAGAAAGACACCCAGTAC. Protein: CASGDRGTGGKKDTQY. The whole CDR3 is CASGDRGTGGKKDTQYF.